Below are 24 T cell receptor beta chains sequenced from a single sample in a study of a mutant IDH1 vaccine in newly diagnosed glioma. As for time point: week 5, during vaccination. A 20-mer mutant IDH1 peptide at 300 ug was injected subcutaneously with topical imiquimod. No antigen is known for these receptors. Assay used: immunoSEQ multiplex PCR; TCRdb lists only in-frame clones, some missing. The top ten hold 9% to 13% of the sample, which has roughly 34,000 clones, roughly 76% seen once. Sequences were derived from PBMCs, sampled from a glioma patient whose treatment included an IDH1 peptide vaccine. The receptor set was obtained from a man aged 50-60 years with glioma.

This clone was seen only a few times. The chain employs TRBV9 and TRBJ1-1; D ambiguous. V was shortened by 0 bases and J by 5 bases, with 11 bases between the two germline ends. The CDR3 contains 14 residues. Germline values: CDR1 SGDLS, CDR2 YYNGEE. The CDR3 spells CASSVDSGFTEAFF. The CDR3, as DNA: TGTGCCAGCAGCGTAGACTCGGGCTTTACTGAAGCTTTCTTT.

This rearrangement joins TRBV5-1 to TRBJ2-3; D is unclear. Germline V lookup: CDR1 SGHRS, CDR2 YFSETQ. Trimming stripped 4 bases from V and 6 bases from J, with 15 bases between. This CDR3 contains 14 residues. The CDR3 DNA is TGCGCCAGCAGCACCGGGCCACATCAGGATACGCAGTATTTT. Its protein is CASSTGPHQDTQYF.

The chain employs TRBV7-8 and TRBJ2-7, with 7 bases matching TRBD2. Looked up from germline, CDR1 is SGHVS and CDR2 is FQNEAQ. This CDR3 contains 17 residues. The V gene end was trimmed by 2 bases and the J gene end by 6 bases; junction bases not matched to a gene: 16. DNA for the CDR3: TGTGCCAGCAGCTTAAATTTAATTCGGCGGGGGTTTGGCGAGCAGTACTTC. This translates into CASSLNLIRRGFGEQYF.

The V gene is TRBV4-1, the J gene TRBJ1-2; the D is unclear. CDR3 length: 12 amino acids. With 1 base removed from V and 8 bases from J, the gap between germline ends came to 8 bases. From germline, CDR1 is MGHRA and CDR2 YSYEKL. The CDR3 loop reads CASSQAPLGYTF. Written as DNA, the CDR3 is TGCGCCAGCAGCCAAGCCCCCCTAGGCTACACCTTC.

The J gene is TRBJ2-6, the V gene TRBV5-1; D remains unclear. V was clipped by 0 bases and J by 2 bases, with 6 bases between them. This CDR3 has 15 residues. Germline CDR1 reads SGHRS; CDR2 reads YFSETQ. The CDR3 here is CASSLDNPGANVLTF. DNA for the CDR3: TGCGCCAGCAGCTTGGACAACCCTGGGGCCAACGTCCTGACTTTC.

V and J are TRBV11-3 and TRBJ2-7, with D uncertain. CDR3 size: 14 residues. The germline V and J ends were trimmed by 1 base and 1 base, with 8 bases remaining between them. The germline V gene encodes CDR1 SGHNT and CDR2 YENEEA. CDR3 protein: CASSLVHASYEQYF. For the CDR3, the DNA is TGTGCCAGCAGCTTAGTTCACGCTTCCTACGAGCAGTACTTC.

The chain joins TRBV7-9 to TRBJ2-7; no definite D call. Trimming took 5 bases from V and 3 from J, leaving 11 bases between them. The CDR3 sequence is 13 residues long. The V gene's germline CDR1 is SEHNR and CDR2 FQNEAQ (reference sequence). CDR3 sequence: CASSPPRYYEQYF. CDR3 coding DNA: TGTGCCAGCAGCCCTCCGCGGTACTACGAGCAGTACTTC.

This chain uses TRBV28 with TRBJ2-7; D is tentatively TRBD1 or TRBD2 (5 bases each). CDR3 length equals 13 residues. The V end was cut by 8 bases, the J end by 4 bases, with 15 bases between. Germline lookup yields CDR1 MDHEN and CDR2 SYDVKM. Here the CDR3 reads CASGVGVLYEQYF. The CDR3, as DNA: TGTGCCAGCGGAGTGGGGGTGCTATACGAGCAGTACTTC.

J is TRBJ1-5 and V is TRBV6-1; 11 nucleotides line up with TRBD1. Germline assignment: CDR1 MNHNS and CDR2 SASEGT. The J segment lost 5 bases and the V segment lost 3 bases, leaving 3 bases of the junction unmatched. CDR3 size: 15 residues. The CDR3 loop reads CASSEGTGGYQPQHF. The CDR3 DNA follows: TGTGCCAGCAGTGAGGGGACAGGGGGATATCAGCCCCAGCATTTT.

In its sample, this clone was seen once. The chain carries TRBV18 and TRBJ1-2; D is ambiguous. CDR3 length: 14 residues. With 3 bases removed from V and 3 bases from J, the gap between germline ends came to 11 bases. From germline, CDR1 is KGHSH and CDR2 LQKENI. The CDR3 reads CASSPSSPDYGYTF. CDR3 DNA sequence: TGTGCCAGCTCACCTTCCAGCCCGGACTATGGCTACACCTTC.

This rearrangement joins TRBV21-1 to TRBJ2-5. TRBV21-1 is a known pseudogene. CDR3 size: 17 residues. CDR3 DNA sequence: TGTGCCAGCAATGAAATCCCTTTCAGCCAGTACCAAGAGACCCAGTACTTC. It encodes CASNEIPFSQYQETQYF.

This CDR3 reads CATSEAATTIGQPQHF. The CDR3 coding sequence is TGTGCCACCAGCGAGGCGGCCACTACCATCGGACAGCCCCAGCATTTT. The rearrangement joins TRBV15 to TRBJ1-5; no reliable D call. With 5 bases removed from V and 7 bases from J, the gap between germline ends came to 21 bases. This CDR3 has 16 amino acids. Germline-derived CDR1 and CDR2 are LNHNV and YYDKDF (reference sequence).

This sequence joins TRBV6-1 and TRBJ2-7, with D maybe TRBD2 (6 bases). The CDR3 contains 11 residues. Trimming removed 7 bases from V and 2 bases from J, with 6 bases in between. Germline CDR1 MNHNS, CDR2 SASEGT. Written as DNA, the CDR3 is TGTGCCAGCACGGGAGCCTACGAGCAGTACTTC. This encodes CASTGAYEQYF.

This chain uses TRBV7-9 with TRBJ1-2, with D uncertain. CDR3 length: 16 residues. With 4 bases removed from V and 3 bases from J, the gap between germline ends came to 18 bases. Germline values: CDR1 SEHNR, CDR2 FQNEAQ (reference sequence). CDR3 nucleotide sequence: TGTGCCAGCAGCTCCGTCGGTGGCAGCAACTACTATGGCTACACCTTC. It yields the protein CASSSVGGSNYYGYTF. Variable domain in full (rest from reference TRBV7-9 and TRBJ1-2): DTGVSQNPRHKITKRGQNVTFRCDPISEHNRLYWYRQTLGQGPEFLTYFQNEAQLEKSRLLSDRFSAERPKGSFSTLEIQRTEQGDSAMYLCASSSVGGSNYYGYTFGSGTRLTVV.

This sequence joins TRBV28 and TRBJ2-5, with no clear D. Germline loops: CDR1 MDHEN, CDR2 SYDVKM. V was cut by 2 bases and J by 10 bases, with 14 bases left in between. This CDR3 region has 13 residues. The chain's CDR3 is CASSLSVPRDQYF. The CDR3 DNA is TGTGCCAGCAGTTTAAGTGTTCCTAGAGACCAGTACTTC. Full variable domain (outside the CDR3, taken from reference TRBV28 and TRBJ2-5): DVKVTQSSRYLVKRTGEKVFLECVQDMDHENMFWYRQDPGLGLRLIYFSYDVKMKEKGDIPEGYSVSREKKERFSLILESASTNQTSMYLCASSLSVPRDQYFGPGTRLLVL.

The chain carries TRBV27 and TRBJ1-5, with a possible D match to TRBD1 (5 bases). Germline CDR1 MNHEY, CDR2 SMNVEV (reference sequence). V dropped 5 bases and J dropped 6 bases, with 14 bases sitting between them. The CDR3 spans 14 residues. The CDR3 protein is CASSPGDGGQPQHF. CDR3 DNA: TGTGCCAGCAGTCCGGGGGACGGGGGTCAGCCCCAGCATTTT.

The chain carries TRBV30 and TRBJ2-1; weak D call: TRBD2 (6 bases). The CDR3 spans 11 residues. Germline values: CDR1 GTSNPN, CDR2 SVGIG (reference sequence). V shed 4 bases and J shed 11 bases, with 12 bases lying between them. The CDR3 reads CAWTPGGQQFF. CDR3 in DNA: TGTGCCTGGACCCCCGGGGGACAGCAGTTCTTC.

This chain joins TRBV5-4 and TRBJ2-7, with D unclear. Deletions cut 0 bases from V and 0 bases from J, with 4 bases between. The CDR3 extends over 13 amino acids. Germline CDR1 SGHNT, CDR2 YYREEE (reference sequence). The CDR3 DNA reads as TGTGCCAGCAGCTTGGCCACCTCCTACGAGCAGTACTTC. Amino acid sequence: CASSLATSYEQYF. Combining the CDR3 with reference TRBV5-4 and TRBJ2-7 gives the whole variable domain ETGVTQSPTHLIKTRGQQVTLRCSSQSGHNTVSWYQQALGQGPQFIFQYYREEENGRGNFPPRFSGLQFPNYSSELNVNALELDDSALYLCASSLATSYEQYFGPGTRLTVT.

V usage is TRBV4-3 and J usage is TRBJ1-1; 7 nucleotides agree with TRBD1. CDR1 is LGHNA and CDR2 is YSLEER in the germline V gene. V gave up 8 bases and J gave up 3 bases; unmatched junction bases: 12. This CDR3 comprises 15 residues. CDR3 sequence (DNA): TGCGCCAGCTCTCAGGGGGGACGGGGCTACACTGAAGCTTTCTTT. Protein: CASSQGGRGYTEAFF.

This clone appeared a few times. The chain combines TRBV6-1 with TRBJ1-5; D possibly corresponds to TRBD1 (5 bases). Germline V gene lookup returns CDR1 MNHNS and CDR2 SASEGT. Trimming cost V 3 bases and J 6 bases, with 9 bases left between them. The CDR3 has 13 amino acids. The CDR3 DNA reads TGTGCCAGCAGTGACAGGGAGGGTCAGCCCCAGCATTTT. It specifies CASSDREGQPQHF.

This clone was counted a single time. This chain uses TRBV2 with TRBJ2-5; D remains ambiguous. The CDR3 has 12 residues. CDR1 SNHLY and CDR2 FYNNEI come from the germline V gene. V was pared by 8 bases and J by 4 bases, with 11 bases between. The CDR3 here is CASALNIETQYF. In DNA form, the CDR3 reads TGTGCCAGCGCGTTGAATATAGAGACCCAGTACTTC.

This chain uses TRBV27 with TRBJ2-3; perhaps TRBD2 as D (6 bases). Trimming removed 6 bases from V and 0 bases from J, with 7 bases in between. The CDR3 runs 13 residues. Germline lookup yields CDR1 MNHEY and CDR2 SMNVEV (reference sequence). CDR3 DNA: TGTGCCAGCAGGGGGACTAGCACAGATACGCAGTATTTT. It yields the protein CASRGTSTDTQYF.

The CDR3 reads CASNTGGGGRETQYF. Written as DNA, the CDR3 is TGTGCCAGCAACACCGGAGGGGGAGGTAGAGAGACCCAGTACTTC. The genes are TRBV5-5 and TRBJ2-5; TRBD1 or TRBD2 may be the D gene (6 bases each). The CDR3 has 15 residues. V lost 6 bases and J 4 bases, leaving 19 bases between the germline ends. Germline V gives CDR1 SGHKS, CDR2 YYEKEE (reference sequence). Combining the CDR3 with reference TRBV5-5 and TRBJ2-5 gives the whole variable domain DAGVTQSPTHLIKTRGQQVTLRCSPISGHKSVSWYQQVLGQGPQFIFQYYEKEERGRGNFPDRFSARQFPNYSSELNVNALLLGDSALYLCASNTGGGGRETQYFGPGTRLLVL.

The rearrangement uses TRBV6-1 and TRBJ2-5, with D uncertain. This CDR3 comprises 12 residues. Trimming shortened V by 3 bases and J by 4 bases, and 6 bases separated the two germline ends. Germline V gene lookup returns CDR1 MNHNS and CDR2 SASEGT. CDR3 region: CASSETIETQYF. The CDR3 DNA follows: TGTGCCAGCAGTGAGACCATAGAGACCCAGTACTTC.